The 24 T cell receptor beta chains below come from one sample, sequenced in a study of blood T cell repertoires in COVID-19. TCRdb keeps only in-frame clones here, not all; method: immunoSEQ multiplex PCR. In the table there are 15,000 to 20,000 clones, nearly 90% of which are singletons. The specimen sequenced was peripheral blood. The receptors were gathered from a human donor with active COVID-19. The donor label of this sample is uncertain.

This rearrangement joins TRBV23-1 to TRBJ2-7; D not certain. TRBV23-1 is known as an ORF, though its function is uncertain. The CDR3 totals 11 residues. Trimming cost V 5 bases and J 7 bases, with 9 bases left between them. Written as DNA, the CDR3 is TGCGCCAGCAGTACGTACGGGGAGCAGTACTTC. It yields the protein CASSTYGEQYF.

Only a few counts were recorded for this clone. The chain employs TRBV5-6 and TRBJ1-5, with 7 bases that match TRBD1. The CDR3 has 18 amino acids. The V segment lost 4 bases and the J segment 0 bases; nucleotides outside the gene matches: 13. CDR1 is SGHDT and CDR2 is YYEEEE in the germline V gene. In nucleotides, the CDR3 is TGTGCCAGCAGCCTGCTTCCGGCAGGGGGTAATAGCAATCAGCCCCAGCATTTT. Amino acid sequence: CASSLLPAGGNSNQPQHF.

This clone is a singleton in its sample. CDR3 bases: TGTGCCAGCAGCGTAGCCGCGGCCCCTCTCCTCGAGCAGTACTTC. Protein sequence: CASSVAAAPLLEQYF. This rearrangement joins TRBV9 to TRBJ2-7, with D uncertain. The germline CDR1 and CDR2 sequences are SGDLS and YYNGEE. The CDR3 loop spans 15 amino acids. V lost 0 bases to trimming and J lost 6 bases, with 16 bases between them.

This clone has only a few counts. The chain recombines TRBV9 with TRBJ2-1; the match to TRBD2 covers 10 bases. Looked up from germline, CDR1 is SGDLS and CDR2 is YYNGEE. V was clipped by 0 bases and J by 4 bases; unmatched bases: 4. The CDR3 extends over 16 amino acids. In DNA form, the CDR3 reads TGTGCCAGCAGCGTAGAAGGACTAGCGGAGTACAATGAGCAGTTCTTC. Protein sequence: CASSVEGLAEYNEQFF.

The chain combines TRBV15 with TRBJ1-5, with D possibly being TRBD1 (6 bases). Between the trimmed V and J ends, which lost 3 bases and 3 bases, there was a span of 9 bases. CDR1 and CDR2 from the germline V gene are LNHNV and YYDKDF (reference sequence). This CDR3 is 14 amino acids long. DNA for the CDR3: TGTGCCACCAGCAGGGGGGCGATCAATCAGCCCCAGCATTTT. It encodes CATSRGAINQPQHF.

This chain uses TRBV6-5 with TRBJ2-3; 13 nucleotides agree with TRBD2. The CDR3 is 15 residues long. Per germline, CDR1 MNHEY and CDR2 SVGAGI. The trim removed 6 bases at V and 4 bases at J, leaving 4 bases unmatched. This CDR3 is CASSKTSGRADTQYF. The DNA for the CDR3 is TGTGCCAGCAGCAAAACTAGCGGGAGGGCAGATACGCAGTATTTT.

The V and J genes are TRBV28 and TRBJ2-7, with D tentatively TRBD1 (6 bases). This CDR3 contains 15 residues. V gave up 5 bases and J gave up 4 bases, with 18 bases separating them. Germline V gene data show CDR1 as MDHEN and CDR2 as SYDVKM. The CDR3 reads CASSPTGLGIYEQYF. The CDR3 DNA sequence: TGTGCCAGCAGTCCGACAGGACTCGGGATATACGAGCAGTACTTC.

The V call is TRBV19, the J call TRBJ2-3; D perhaps matches TRBD2 (5 bases). V was shortened by 4 bases and J by 6 bases, with 14 bases between the two germline ends. The germline V gene has CDR1 LNHDA and CDR2 SQIVND (reference sequence). There are 14 residues in the CDR3. The CDR3 DNA reads as TGTGCCAGTAGTAATCCGGGAAGGACGGATACGCAGTATTTT. Protein: CASSNPGRTDTQYF.

The chain carries TRBV19 and TRBJ1-4; D possibly corresponds to TRBD1 (6 bases). V was trimmed by 9 bases and J by 3 bases, leaving 17 bases between them. The CDR3 is made up of 15 amino acids. Per germline, CDR1 LNHDA and CDR2 SQIVND (reference sequence). The CDR3 nucleotides read TGTGCCAGCCGCCAGGGGCAAAATGCTAATGAAAAACTGTTTTTT. Translated, it gives CASRQGQNANEKLFF.

The chain has TRBV5-1 and TRBJ2-6, with a weak D call TRBD1 (6 bases). V was cut by 3 bases and J by 2 bases, with 6 bases left in between. The germline V gene encodes CDR1 SGHRS and CDR2 YFSETQ. This CDR3 is 14 amino acids long. The CDR3, as DNA: TGCGCCAGCAGCTGGACAGCTGGGGCCAACGTCCTGACTTTC. Amino acids: CASSWTAGANVLTF.

This clone was seen just once. J is TRBJ2-3 and V is TRBV11-1, with D possibly TRBD1 on 5 matching bases. This CDR3 comprises 14 residues. V dropped 1 base and J dropped 6 bases, with 11 bases sitting between them. CDR1 is SGHAT, CDR2 FQDESV, per germline (reference sequence). The CDR3 is CASSLEQVVDTQYF. The CDR3, as DNA: TGTGCCAGCAGCTTAGAACAGGTTGTGGATACGCAGTATTTT.

The chain recombines TRBV7-9 with TRBJ1-1, with D uncertain. The CDR3 covers 13 residues. V shed 3 bases and J shed 6 bases, with 11 bases lying between them. Germline lookup yields CDR1 SEHNR and CDR2 FQNEAQ (reference sequence). This CDR3 reads CASSLRAGPEAFF. In nucleotides, the CDR3 is TGTGCCAGCAGCTTGCGGGCAGGCCCTGAAGCTTTCTTT.

This sequence joins TRBV7-2 and TRBJ2-7; 9 bases match TRBD1. The CDR3 contains 15 residues. V was pared by 1 base and J by 2 bases, with 3 bases of the junction left unmatched. The V gene's germline CDR1 is SGHTA and CDR2 FQGNSA. CDR3 protein: CASSLVQGATYEQYF. CDR3 sequence (DNA): TGTGCCAGCAGCTTAGTACAGGGGGCAACCTACGAGCAGTACTTC.

The chain joins TRBV5-6 to TRBJ2-3; 7 bases are a match to TRBD1. This CDR3 has 14 amino acids. CDR1 and CDR2 from the germline V gene are SGHDT and YYEEEE. The J segment lost 0 bases and the V segment lost 4 bases, leaving 2 bases of the junction unmatched. The CDR3 nucleotides are TGTGCCAGCAGCCTGGGACAGAGCACAGATACGCAGTATTTT. Amino acid sequence: CASSLGQSTDTQYF.

In DNA form, the CDR3 reads TGTGCCAGCAGTTTCCCGAGGGGGACAGGGGGCGAAAAACTGTTTTTT. Its translation is CASSFPRGTGGEKLFF. The V and J genes are TRBV28 and TRBJ1-4; 12 bases match TRBD1. V shed 3 bases and J 8 bases; nucleotides not matched to a gene: 7. The germline V gene has CDR1 MDHEN and CDR2 SYDVKM. The CDR3 sequence is 16 residues long.

The chain links TRBV18 to TRBJ2-7; possible D gene TRBD2, 5 bases. The CDR3 has 16 amino acids. Germline V lookup: CDR1 KGHSH, CDR2 LQKENI. V was clipped by 2 bases and J by 0 bases, with 14 bases between them. The DNA of the CDR3 is TGTGCCAGCTCACCATATATAAGCGGATCCTCCTACGAGCAGTACTTC. It encodes CASSPYISGSSYEQYF. Full variable domain (outside the CDR3, taken from reference TRBV18 and TRBJ2-7): NAGVMQNPRHLVRRRGQEARLRCSPMKGHSHVYWYRQLPEEGLKFMVYLQKENIIDESGMPKERFSAEFPKEGPSILRIQQVVRGDSAAYFCASSPYISGSSYEQYFGPGTRLTVT.

This chain connects TRBV27 to TRBJ2-7; D gene uncertain. Per the germline V gene, CDR1 is MNHEY and CDR2 is SMNVEV (reference sequence). V was shortened by 2 bases and J by 6 bases, with 11 bases between the two germline ends. The CDR3 spans 13 residues. The CDR3 bases are TGTGCCAGCAGTTTACCCCACACCTCCGAGCAGTACTTC. Translated: CASSLPHTSEQYF.

In DNA, the CDR3 is TGTGCCAGCAGGGAGGGACTTTTGGTCGACGAGCAGTACTTC. It specifies CASREGLLVDEQYF. The chain combines TRBV27 with TRBJ2-7; a possible D gene is TRBD2 (6 bases). Germline assignment: CDR1 MNHEY and CDR2 SMNVEV (reference sequence). The CDR3 has 14 amino acids. The ends were cut back, 6 bases at V and 5 bases at J, with 17 bases in the middle.

The gene calls are TRBV11-2 and TRBJ2-3; 8 nucleotides line up with TRBD1. The CDR3 has 17 residues. The ends lost 5 bases at V and 6 bases at J; junction bases unmatched: 16. Germline CDR1 is SGHAT and CDR2 is FQNNGV. The DNA of the CDR3 is TGTGCCAGCAGCAAAGAAAGTGGCAGGGGGCGCTGGGATACGCAGTATTTT. This codes for CASSKESGRGRWDTQYF.

V is TRBV6-6 and J is TRBJ1-1; no clear D gene. The length of the CDR3 is 13 residues. V was cut by 2 bases and J by 5 bases, with 9 bases left in between. The germline gives CDR1 MNHNY, CDR2 SVGAGI (reference sequence). Here the CDR3 reads CASSYGGRTEAFF. The CDR3 coding sequence is TGTGCCAGCAGTTACGGAGGGCGGACTGAAGCTTTCTTT.

This clone was detected a few times. This chain uses TRBV9 with TRBJ1-4; no clear D. CDR1 is SGDLS and CDR2 is YYNGEE in the germline V gene. This CDR3 spans 14 amino acids. Trimming removed 4 bases at V and 3 bases at J, with 10 bases between. The CDR3 nucleotides read TGTGCCAGCAGCCCCAAAGCCTCTAATGAAAAACTGTTTTTT. It translates to CASSPKASNEKLFF.

The chain employs TRBV19 and TRBJ1-2, with 9 bases lining up with TRBD1. Germline V gives CDR1 LNHDA, CDR2 SQIVND (reference sequence). V was pared by 5 bases and J by 5 bases, with 9 bases of the junction left unmatched. The CDR3 loop spans 15 amino acids. The CDR3 region is CASSLQPDRGYGYTF. CDR3 DNA: TGTGCCAGTAGTTTACAGCCGGACAGGGGTTATGGCTACACCTTC.

V and J are TRBV28 and TRBJ2-1; 7 bases are a match to TRBD1. V lost 5 bases and J lost 2; bases outside the gene matches: 6. Germline V gives CDR1 MDHEN, CDR2 SYDVKM. This CDR3 comprises 15 residues. In DNA, the CDR3 is TGTGCCAGCAGTACGCGACAGGGACCCTACAATGAGCAGTTCTTC. Translation gives CASSTRQGPYNEQFF. Full variable domain (rest looked up from reference TRBV28 and TRBJ2-1): DVKVTQSSRYLVKRTGEKVFLECVQDMDHENMFWYRQDPGLGLRLIYFSYDVKMKEKGDIPEGYSVSREKKERFSLILESASTNQTSMYLCASSTRQGPYNEQFFGPGTRLTVL.

The CDR3 loop is CASSQIQGIQAEQYF. The CDR3 coding sequence is TGCGCCAGCAGCCAGATTCAGGGAATCCAGGCTGAGCAGTACTTC. This chain connects TRBV4-1 to TRBJ2-7; D perhaps matches TRBD1 (5 bases). The CDR3 loop spans 15 amino acids. Per the germline V gene, CDR1 is MGHRA and CDR2 is YSYEKL. V lost 3 bases, J lost 7 bases, and 19 bases lay in between.